This TCR beta chain was recorded in a study of T cells in Graves' hyperthyroidism and ophthalmopathy. Study as a whole: Peripheral blood sampling occurred at initial diagnosis, before any treatment.

The sample holds many counts of this clonotype. The TCR beta CDR3 regions underwent amplification using RNA transcripts as the source. The TCR CDR3 first-round RT-PCR relied on the HTBI primer set. TCRdb analysed the multiplex PCR reads with MiXCR anew, one entry per CDR3 protein. Of 400,000 to 500,000 distinct CDR3 sequences in the sample, roughly an eighth were seen once. The study left out patients who had uncontrolled infection, other autoimmune disease, pregnancy or lactation. V was trimmed by 7 bases and J by 2 bases, leaving 6 bases between them. The CDR3 consists of 12 residues. CDR1 MDHEN and CDR2 SYDVKM come from the germline V gene.

The V gene is TRBV28, the J gene TRBJ1-5; no reliable D call. Sequencing used blood. This clonotype originated in a woman between 18 and 30 years old with Graves' hyperthyroidism. The CDR3 loop is CASTLGNQPQHF. CDR3 DNA: TGTGCCAGCACCTTGGGCAATCAGCCCCAGCATTTT. Complete variable domain (other parts from reference TRBV28 and TRBJ1-5): DVKVTQSSRYLVKRTGEKVFLECVQDMDHENMFWYRQDPGLGLRLIYFSYDVKMKEKGDIPEGYSVSREKKERFSLILESASTNQTSMYLCASTLGNQPQHFGDGTRLSIL.